These T cell receptor beta chains were read from a single sample in a study of Tregs in tolerant kidney transplant recipients. The method was immunoSEQ multiplex PCR; TCRdb's version includes in-frame clones alone and lacks a portion of them. This sample has about 50,000 clones; roughly nine tenths occur once, and the top ten carry 15% to 18%. The sample in question was CD8+ T cells from blood (PBMCs), obtained 12 months after the transplant. These receptors were taken from a human patient who received a combined kidney and bone marrow transplant. Part of the T cell pool may stem from the graft donor. Both conserved end residues are trimmed from each CDR3.

ASGQGSVILPNYGYT	TRBJ1-2	TRBV5-1
ASSSNTGSYGYT	TRBJ1-2	TRBV7-3
ASSQGLAGLEETQY	TRBJ2-5	TRBV27
ASSPPQGRRGGYT	TRBJ1-2	TRBV7-9
ASSIESRGPYEQY	TRBJ2-7	TRBV19
ASSQPGSQETQY	TRBJ2-5	TRBV4-1
ASIDTGGKTNEKLF	TRBJ1-4	TRBV19
ASSPPGSGAIYEQY	TRBJ2-7	TRBV18
ASSSPSGRDYEQY	TRBJ2-7	TRBV6-5
ASTPTPPTSSYNSPLH	TRBJ1-6	TRBV7-2
ATSIDRANTIY	TRBJ1-3	TRBV15
ASSATGEDYGYT	TRBJ1-2	TRBV28
ASSDSGVTEAF	TRBJ1-1	TRBV6-4
ATLAGGPNEQY	TRBJ2-7	TRBV10-3
ASSQGVSGSYEQY	TRBJ2-7	TRBV4-1
AWSDGVGPNEKLF	TRBJ1-4	TRBV30
ASSQDTDSYEQY	TRBJ2-7	TRBV4-3
ASSLAGGQGGELF	TRBJ2-2	TRBV7-3